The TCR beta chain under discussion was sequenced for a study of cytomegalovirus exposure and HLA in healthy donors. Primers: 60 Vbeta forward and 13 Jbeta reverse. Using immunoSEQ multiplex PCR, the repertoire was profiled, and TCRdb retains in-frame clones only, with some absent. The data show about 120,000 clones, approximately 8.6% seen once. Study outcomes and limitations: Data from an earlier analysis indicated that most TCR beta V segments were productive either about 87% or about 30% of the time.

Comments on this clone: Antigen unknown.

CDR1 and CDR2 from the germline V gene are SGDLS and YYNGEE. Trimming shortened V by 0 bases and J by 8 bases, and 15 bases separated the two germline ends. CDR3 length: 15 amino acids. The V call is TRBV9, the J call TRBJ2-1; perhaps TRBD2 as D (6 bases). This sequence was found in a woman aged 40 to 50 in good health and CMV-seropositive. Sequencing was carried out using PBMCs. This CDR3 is CASSVGWGVSDEQFF. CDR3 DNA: TGTGCCAGCAGCGTAGGGTGGGGGGTGTCGGATGAGCAGTTCTTC. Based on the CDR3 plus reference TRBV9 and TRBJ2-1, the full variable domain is DSGVTQTPKHLITATGQRVTLRCSPRSGDLSVYWYQQSLDQGLQFLIQYYNGEERAKGNILERFSAQQFPDLHSELNLSSLELGDSALYFCASSVGWGVSDEQFFGPGTRLTVL.